The T cell receptor (beta chain) under discussion was sequenced for a study of blood T cell repertoires in COVID-19. Study summary: Samples representing acute and convalescent COVID-19 were sourced from the United States, Italy and Spain.

Some clones are missing from TCRdb's copy, which holds only in-frame ones; the method was immunoSEQ multiplex PCR. The table records approximately 300,000 clones, 70% to 90% of them present only once. CDR1 is LNHDA, CDR2 SQIVND, per germline (reference sequence). The CDR3 sequence is 13 residues long. V was pared by 5 bases and J by 7 bases, with 12 bases between. The clonotype was recovered from a woman aged 30 to 39 who had recovered from COVID-19. What was sequenced was PBMCs or T cells enriched from blood (not recorded which). This chain joins TRBV19 and TRBJ1-5, with D possibly being TRBD1 (6 bases). The CDR3 DNA follows: TGTGCCAGTAGTCAGGACAGAAAACAGCCCCAGCATTTT. Protein product: CASSQDRKQPQHF.